These 17 T cell receptor beta chains originate from one sample sequenced in a study of T cells in Graves' hyperthyroidism and ophthalmopathy. From RNA transcripts, TCR beta CDR3 regions were amplified. First-round RT-PCR targeting the TCR CDR3 was performed with the HTBI primer set. In TCRdb, the multiplex PCR reads were re-called with MiXCR into one record per CDR3 protein. This table holds roughly 500,000 distinct CDR3 sequences, around 16% found once. What was sequenced was blood. The receptors stem from a woman in her twenties or thirties with Graves' ophthalmopathy.

This clonotype came up a few times. The chain uses TRBV29-1 and TRBJ2-2; TRBD1 matches at 8 bases. The germline gives CDR1 SQVTM, CDR2 ANQGSEA. The CDR3 sequence is 12 residues long. Trimming took 7 bases from V and 5 from J; bases not matched to a gene: 3. Here the CDR3 reads CSARTGTGELFF. The CDR3 DNA is TGCAGCGCTCGGACAGGGACCGGGGAGCTGTTTTTT.

This clonotype was seen at least ten times. The genes are TRBV20-1 and TRBJ2-7; 9 positions agree with TRBD1. With 7 bases clipped from V and 2 bases from J, the junction kept 12 bases outside the gene matches. The CDR3 sequence is 15 residues long. CDR1 is DFQATT, CDR2 SNEGSKA, per germline (reference sequence). The CDR3 loop reads CSVIHAGQGPYEQYF. The CDR3 DNA reads as TGCAGTGTTATCCATGCGGGACAGGGACCCTACGAGCAGTACTTC.

The V and J genes are TRBV6-5 and TRBJ1-2; D is uncertain. The germline CDR1 and CDR2 sequences are MNHEY and SVGAGI. The CDR3 has 16 amino acids. V shed 2 bases and J shed 6 bases, with 19 bases lying between them. The chain's CDR3 is CASSYRRAVDPNGYTF. The CDR3 coding sequence is TGTGCCAGCAGTTACCGAAGGGCGGTAGACCCGAATGGCTACACCTTC.

Ten or more counts support this clonotype. The chain combines TRBV20-1 with TRBJ2-5; tentatively, D is TRBD1 or TRBD2 (5 bases each). Germline CDR1 reads DFQATT; CDR2 reads SNEGSKA (reference sequence). CDR3 length: 12 amino acids. V lost 3 bases and J 2 bases, leaving 7 bases between the germline ends. CDR3 sequence: CSASEGQETQYF. The DNA for the CDR3 is TGCAGTGCTAGTGAGGGGCAAGAGACCCAGTACTTC.

To note about this clonotype: Since a much larger clone is just one base distant, this may be a read error. The chain has TRBV7-2 and TRBJ2-7; no definite D call. Germline V gene lookup returns CDR1 SGHTA and CDR2 FQGNSA. The CDR3 contains 12 residues. This CDR3 is CANSFKFWEQYF. The CDR3 DNA sequence: TGTGCCAACAGCTTCAAGTTTTGGGAGCAGTACTTC.

This clonotype was observed at least ten times. This chain joins TRBV20-1 and TRBJ2-1, with D tentatively TRBD2 (6 bases). Trimming shortened V by 3 bases and J by 0 bases, and 18 bases separated the two germline ends. The germline V gene encodes CDR1 DFQATT and CDR2 SNEGSKA (reference sequence). The CDR3 is 17 amino acids. DNA of the CDR3: TGCAGTGCTAGTCCAGCACCGGGACTGCGCTCCTACAATGAGCAGTTCTTC. Amino acids: CSASPAPGLRSYNEQFF.

The gene calls are TRBV7-9 and TRBJ2-2; no firm D call. Germline V lookup: CDR1 SEHNR, CDR2 FQNEAQ (reference sequence). This CDR3 has 14 amino acids. Trimming shortened V by 8 bases and J by 1 base, and 11 bases separated the two germline ends. Here the CDR3 DNA reads TGTGCCAGCGGCTCCCACGGGAACACCGGGGAGCTGTTTTTT. Amino acids: CASGSHGNTGELFF.

DNA for the CDR3: TGTGCAAGTAGGGGTCCGCCTGGCGAGCAGTACTTC. It is translated as CASRGPPGEQYF. The chain links TRBV27 to TRBJ2-7, with D maybe TRBD1 (5 bases). CDR3 length: 12 amino acids. Germline V gene sequence: CDR1 MNHEY, CDR2 SMNVEV (reference sequence).

This clonotype was seen ten or more times. Germline and junction disagree at one end, which may indicate a read error. The chain is built from TRBV28 and TRBJ2-1; tentatively, D is TRBD1 or TRBD2 (6 bases each). The CDR3 sequence is 15 residues long. Per the germline V gene, CDR1 is MDHEN and CDR2 is SYDVKM. CDR3 DNA: TGTGCCAGCAGCTCGGGGGCGCTGCGCTACAATGAGCCGTTCTTC. Translating gives CASSSGALRYNEPFF. Looking up the rest from reference TRBV28 and TRBJ2-1 gives the full variable domain: DVKVTQSSRYLVKRTGEKVFLECVQDMDHENMFWYRQDPGLGLRLIYFSYDVKMKEKGDIPEGYSVSREKKERFSLILESASTNQTSMYLCASSSGALRYNEPFFGPGTRLTVL.

This clonotype was seen a handful of times. The rearrangement links TRBV20-1 to TRBJ1-4; D remains unclear. V lost 3 bases and J lost 0, with 14 bases in between. Germline assignment: CDR1 DFQATT and CDR2 SNEGSKA (reference sequence). This CDR3 is built from 16 residues. The CDR3 here is CSARIQIAATNEKLFF. The CDR3 region has the DNA TGCAGTGCTAGGATCCAAATAGCAGCAACTAATGAAAAACTGTTTTTT.

This chain connects TRBV6-1 to TRBJ2-7; D is unclear. V was cut by 6 bases and J by 0 bases, with 9 bases left in between. The CDR3 contains 13 residues. In germline, CDR1 is MNHNS, CDR2 SASEGT. The CDR3 sequence is CASRSANSYEQYF. The CDR3, as DNA: TGTGCCAGCAGGTCGGCGAACTCCTACGAGCAGTACTTC.

At least ten counts were recorded for this clonotype. The genes are TRBV2 and TRBJ2-1, with D hard to call. CDR3 length equals 11 residues. Trimming pared 7 bases from V and 4 bases from J, leaving 5 bases between. Germline CDR1 is SNHLY and CDR2 is FYNNEI. CDR3 in amino acids: CASIMYNEQFF. The CDR3 coding sequence is TGTGCCAGCATTATGTACAATGAGCAGTTCTTC.

This clonotype was seen ten or more times. The V and J genes are TRBV5-8 and TRBJ2-7; 7 positions agree with TRBD1. This CDR3 has 15 residues. V shed 0 bases, J shed 4 bases, and the junction held 7 bases outside the gene matches. Germline CDR1 reads SGHTS; CDR2 reads YDEGEE. The CDR3 protein is CASSLEKGAVYEQYF. DNA for the CDR3: TGTGCCAGCAGCTTGGAAAAGGGGGCTGTGTACGAGCAGTACTTC.

The table lists this clonotype with many counts. The rearrangement joins TRBV5-1 to TRBJ2-1; 7 nucleotides agree with TRBD2. CDR3 length: 13 amino acids. Germline assignment: CDR1 SGHRS and CDR2 YFSETQ. Unmatched junction bases numbered 6, after V lost 6 bases and J lost 6 bases. The CDR3 DNA sequence: TGCGCCAGCAAGCGGGATCAGGTCAATGAGCAGTTCTTC. Its translation is CASKRDQVNEQFF. The complete variable domain, with remaining parts taken from reference TRBV5-1 and TRBJ2-1, reads KAGVTQTPRYLIKTRGQQVTLSCSPISGHRSVSWYQQTPGQGLQFLFEYFSETQRNKGNFPGRFSGRQFSNSRSEMNVSTLELGDSALYLCASKRDQVNEQFFGPGTRLTVL.

V and J are TRBV7-3 and TRBJ2-5, with D tentatively TRBD1 (6 bases). The V and J ends lost 4 bases and 7 bases respectively, with 13 bases between them. CDR1 and CDR2 from the germline V gene are SGHTA and FQGTGA. The CDR3 sequence is 13 residues long. As DNA, the CDR3 is TGTGCCAGCAGCTCCCCACTAGGGGGGACCCAGTACTTC. Protein: CASSSPLGGTQYF.

With respect to this clonotype: A junction boundary mismatches the germline segment, possibly from a read error. The CDR3 spells CASSLDPRDTIYF. CDR3 nucleotide sequence: TGTGCTAGCAGCCTAGACCCTAGGGACACCATATATTTT. The rearrangement links TRBV7-7 to TRBJ1-3; D remains unclear. CDR3 length: 13 amino acids. Germline V gene data show CDR1 as SSHAT and CDR2 as FNYEAQ (reference sequence).

The chain uses TRBV28 and TRBJ1-2, with 8 positions matching TRBD1. Germline trimming cut 5 bases from V and 3 bases from J; bases unmatched to any gene: 8. This CDR3 is built from 15 residues. Germline CDR1 MDHEN, CDR2 SYDVKM. For the CDR3, the DNA is TGTGCCAGCAGTCCCGGGACAGGCTCGGACTATGGCTACACCTTC. This translates into CASSPGTGSDYGYTF.